The 24 T cell receptor beta chains given below trace back to one sample, sequenced in a study of T cell changes during pregnancy in multiple sclerosis. Data came from immunoSEQ multiplex PCR; TCRdb stores just in-frame clones and leaves some out. The repertoire holds 95,000 to 100,000 clones, with 80% to 95% as singletons. Material: peripheral blood, obtained in the second trimester of pregnancy. These receptors all stem from a female donor with multiple sclerosis, enrolled in a pregnancy study.

The chain is built from TRBV4-2 and TRBJ1-4, with D possibly matching TRBD1 (6 bases). Per the germline V gene, CDR1 is LGHNA and CDR2 is YNFKEQ. The CDR3 runs to 16 residues. Deletions cut 0 bases from V and 8 bases from J, with 16 bases between. The CDR3 is CASSQDRGEGDEKLFF. The CDR3, as DNA: TGTGCCAGCAGCCAAGATCGGGGGGAGGGGGACGAAAAACTGTTTTTT.

This sequence joins TRBV15 and TRBJ2-7; D unclear. Between the trimmed V and J ends, which lost 0 bases and 3 bases, there was a span of 3 bases. CDR1 is LNHNV, CDR2 YYDKDF, per germline (reference sequence). The CDR3 spans 12 residues. Written as DNA, the CDR3 is TGTGCCACCAGCAGAGACAGCTACGAGCAGTACTTC. Its protein is CATSRDSYEQYF.

The chain joins TRBV19 to TRBJ2-5, with D possibly being TRBD2 (8 bases). Deletions cut 6 bases from V and 7 bases from J, with 33 bases between. The CDR3 runs 19 residues. Germline assignment: CDR1 LNHDA and CDR2 SQIVND (reference sequence). The CDR3 sequence is CASSYTDRASGRGRRTQYF. CDR3 nucleotide sequence: TGTGCCAGTAGCTACACAGACAGGGCCAGCGGGAGAGGGCGTCGGACCCAGTACTTC.

The chain has TRBV6-6 and TRBJ2-7, with 8 bases aligning to TRBD2. Germline-derived CDR1 and CDR2 are MNHNY and SVGAGI (reference sequence). With 11 bases clipped from V and 3 bases from J, the junction kept 12 bases outside the gene matches. This CDR3 region has 14 residues. The CDR3 nucleotides read TGTGCCTCGCGGGGGGAGAACCCTGGCTACGAGCAGTACTTC. Translated: CASRGENPGYEQYF.

The chain carries TRBV18 and TRBJ1-3; D gene uncertain. Trimming left V 0 bases short and J 0 bases short, with 9 bases between. The CDR3 is 16 amino acids. CDR1 and CDR2 (germline): KGHSH, LQKENI. CDR3 nucleotides: TGTGCCAGCTCACCACCAGGCGGGGACTCTGGAAACACCATATATTTT. Protein sequence: CASSPPGGDSGNTIYF.

CDR3: CASSPTPGRGNTEAFF. The CDR3 DNA sequence: TGTGCCAGCAGCCCGACCCCTGGACGGGGGAACACTGAAGCTTTCTTT. The genes are TRBV7-9 and TRBJ1-1; no clear D gene. V gave up 5 bases and J gave up 1 base, with 17 bases separating them. The CDR3 consists of 16 residues. CDR1 is SEHNR and CDR2 is FQNEAQ in the germline V gene (reference sequence).

DNA of the CDR3: TGCAGCGTTGAATCGGACAAGCCCTACGAGCAGTACTTC. It encodes CSVESDKPYEQYF. The chain employs TRBV29-1 and TRBJ2-7, with D perhaps TRBD1 (5 bases). CDR3 size: 13 residues. Trimming left V 2 bases short and J 2 bases short, with 10 bases between. CDR1 and CDR2 from the germline V gene are SQVTM and ANQGSEA.

This clone has only a few counts. V is TRBV25-1 and J is TRBJ1-1, with a possible D match to TRBD1 (5 bases). Trimming took 4 bases from V and 5 from J, leaving 17 bases between them. The CDR3 runs to 15 residues. Germline V lookup: CDR1 MGHDK, CDR2 SYGVNS. Here the CDR3 reads CASSAHTGRGTEAFF. Written as DNA, the CDR3 is TGTGCCAGCAGTGCGCATACGGGGCGGGGGACTGAAGCTTTCTTT.

V gene TRBV13 combines with J gene TRBJ1-4; the match to TRBD1 covers 10 bases. The CDR3 length is 18 residues. V dropped 1 base and J dropped 2; count of bases not matched to a gene: 7. The germline V gene has CDR1 PRHDT and CDR2 FYEKMQ (reference sequence). The CDR3 protein is CASSLAPGQGSTNEKLFF. The CDR3 DNA reads TGTGCCAGCAGCTTAGCTCCGGGACAGGGGTCGACTAATGAAAAACTGTTTTTT.

J is TRBJ2-7 and V is TRBV7-6; 7 bases fit TRBD1. Germline V CDR1 and CDR2: SGHVS, FNYEAQ. This CDR3 contains 14 residues. J gave up 3 bases and V 4 bases, and 6 bases lay outside the gene matches. The CDR3 loop reads CASSYGTANYEQYF. The CDR3 DNA reads TGTGCCAGCAGCTACGGGACAGCCAACTACGAGCAGTACTTC.

This clone occurred a few times. The rearrangement joins TRBV7-9 to TRBJ2-7, with D unresolved. The CDR3 extends over 13 amino acids. V was trimmed by 4 bases and J by 2 bases, leaving 9 bases between them. Germline values: CDR1 SEHNR, CDR2 FQNEAQ (reference sequence). In DNA form, the CDR3 reads TGTGCCAGCAGCTCCTACACAGCCTACGAGCAGTACTTC. It codes for CASSSYTAYEQYF.

The chain combines TRBV11-2 with TRBJ1-3; D is unresolved. The CDR3 sequence is 16 residues long. Per germline, CDR1 SGHAT and CDR2 FQNNGV. V was clipped by 0 bases and J by 0 bases, with 9 bases between them. DNA for the CDR3: TGTGCCAGCAGCTTAGACAGACAACTCTCTGGAAACACCATATATTTT. This sequence encodes CASSLDRQLSGNTIYF.

The genes are TRBV29-1 and TRBJ2-3, with D possibly matching TRBD2 (6 bases). Looked up from germline, CDR1 is SQVTM and CDR2 is ANQGSEA. V lost 3 bases, J lost 0 bases, and 7 bases lay in between. The CDR3 sequence is 13 residues long. CDR3 loop: CSVDAGSTDTQYF. The CDR3 nucleotides read TGCAGCGTTGATGCGGGGAGCACAGATACGCAGTATTTT.

J is TRBJ1-4 and V is TRBV30; TRBD1 aligns across 10 bases. V gave up 3 bases and J gave up 8 bases; unmatched junction bases: 18. The CDR3 is 18 amino acids. Germline CDR1 reads GTSNPN; CDR2 reads SVGIG (reference sequence). The CDR3 here is CAWSTDRGRRFLAEKLFF. The CDR3, as DNA: TGTGCCTGGAGCACTGACAGGGGGCGCCGGTTCCTTGCAGAAAAACTGTTTTTT.

The chain carries TRBV5-1 and TRBJ2-5; D unresolved. Trimming cost V 0 bases and J 1 base, with 10 bases left between them. Germline loops: CDR1 SGHRS, CDR2 YFSETQ. This CDR3 spans 15 amino acids. In DNA form, the CDR3 reads TGCGCCAGCAGCTTGGTGGCAGGCATCCAAGAGACCCAGTACTTC. It specifies CASSLVAGIQETQYF.

This clone was seen more than once but under ten times. The V and J genes are TRBV29-1 and TRBJ2-7, with TRBD1 matching over 7 bases. This CDR3 has 16 residues. Germline lookup yields CDR1 SQVTM and CDR2 ANQGSEA. V lost 6 bases and J lost 1; bases outside the gene matches: 15. For the CDR3, the DNA is TGCAGCGTGGAAAAAGATGACAGGGTTGGGTCCTACGAGCAGTACTTC. This translates into CSVEKDDRVGSYEQYF.

The CDR3 loop reads CASSLYARVGYEQYF. CDR3 DNA sequence: TGTGCCAGCAGTTTATACGCCAGGGTGGGGTACGAGCAGTACTTC. The chain combines TRBV27 with TRBJ2-7; possibly TRBD1 for D (5 bases). Trimming shortened V by 1 base and J by 4 bases, and 14 bases separated the two germline ends. CDR3 length: 15 residues. Germline V lookup: CDR1 MNHEY, CDR2 SMNVEV (reference sequence).

V usage is TRBV7-2 and J usage is TRBJ2-3; TRBD2 matches 8 bases. CDR3 size: 14 residues. Looked up from germline, CDR1 is SGHTA and CDR2 is FQGNSA. V shed 5 bases and J 4 bases; nucleotides not matched to a gene: 5. The chain's CDR3 is CASSVGTSSDTQYF. The CDR3 DNA is TGTGCCAGCAGCGTCGGGACTAGTTCAGATACGCAGTATTTT.

The genes are TRBV10-3 and TRBJ2-3; TRBD2 matches 15 bases. Germline CDR1 reads ENHRY; CDR2 reads SYGVKD. This CDR3 has 15 residues. Trimming took 6 bases from V and 6 from J; bases not matched to a gene: 4. As DNA, the CDR3 is TGTGCCATCAGGAGTGGGACTAGCGGGAGGGATACGCAGTATTTT. Protein sequence: CAIRSGTSGRDTQYF.

This clone turned up a few times. The V and J genes are TRBV5-4 and TRBJ1-2; D is perhaps TRBD1 (6 bases). The CDR3 spans 13 residues. The germline V and J ends were trimmed by 4 bases and 2 bases, with 9 bases remaining between them. Germline loops: CDR1 SGHNT, CDR2 YYREEE (reference sequence). The DNA for the CDR3 is TGTGCCAGCAGCCCAGGACAGAACTATGGCTACACCTTC. This gives the protein CASSPGQNYGYTF.

The chain joins TRBV5-1 to TRBJ1-1, with 7 bases aligning to TRBD1. This CDR3 is built from 15 residues. V lost 3 bases to trimming and J lost 5 bases; unmatched junction nucleotides: 10. CDR1 and CDR2 (germline): SGHRS, YFSETQ. CDR3 residues: CASSSQARQGTEAFF. CDR3 in DNA: TGCGCCAGCAGCTCCCAAGCGCGACAGGGTACTGAAGCTTTCTTT.

In this sample, this clone turned up once. V gene TRBV27 combines with J gene TRBJ1-1; TRBD1 is a possible D gene (6 bases). The CDR3 is made up of 14 amino acids. Trimming shortened V by 0 bases and J by 3 bases, and 8 bases separated the two germline ends. CDR1 and CDR2 from the germline V gene are MNHEY and SMNVEV (reference sequence). The CDR3 coding sequence is TGTGCCAGCAGTTTATCGGACAGACACACTGAAGCTTTCTTT. It is translated as CASSLSDRHTEAFF.

The chain combines TRBV4-3 with TRBJ2-3; 12 bases line up with TRBD2. The V gene end was trimmed by 6 bases and the J gene end by 3 bases; junction bases not matched to a gene: 4. The CDR3 is 15 amino acids. Per the germline V gene, CDR1 is LGHNA and CDR2 is YSLEER. The CDR3 nucleotides are TGCGCCAGCAGTCGTACTAGCGGGAGGACAGATACGCAGTATTTT. Translating it yields CASSRTSGRTDTQYF.

DNA for the CDR3: TGTGCCAGCAGAGGAGACAGACTCATTAATGAAAAACTGTTTTTT. This translates into CASRGDRLINEKLFF. The chain carries TRBV7-2 and TRBJ1-4; D is perhaps TRBD1 (5 bases). Trimming removed 6 bases at V and 4 bases at J, with 15 bases between. The CDR3 extends over 15 amino acids. Germline V CDR1 and CDR2: SGHTA, FQGNSA.